This TCR beta chain was retrieved from a study of PD-1 blockade in classical Hodgkin lymphoma. Trimming shortened V by 5 bases and J by 7 bases, and 21 bases separated the two germline ends. The CDR3 spans 16 residues. Germline assignment: CDR1 LNHNV and CDR2 YYDKDF (reference sequence). The assay was immunoSEQ multiplex PCR, and TCRdb's table has in-frame clones only and misses some. The data show fewer than 45,000 clones, roughly 70% seen once. Time point of the sample: cycle 4 day 1 (C4D1), after less than 7 weeks of nivolumab. All trial patients relapsed after autologous stem cell transplantation. A remark on this clone: The antigen remains unidentified.

Regarding the study as a whole: Patients who initiated nivolumab within 1 year of ASCT were excluded. Whatever underlies the repertoire differences (possibly disease activity or prior therapy) remains undefined. It was among complete responders that baseline diversity resembled that of newly diagnosed patients.

The clonotype originates from a human donor with classical Hodgkin lymphoma. This chain joins TRBV15 and TRBJ1-5; perhaps TRBD1 as D (6 bases). The sample was peripheral blood mononuclear cells (PBMCs), taken before the fourth cycle of nivolumab. The CDR3 reads CATSSYTGRGDQPQHF. The CDR3 coding sequence is TGTGCCACCAGCTCTTACACAGGGAGAGGAGACCAGCCCCAGCATTTT.